Each of the 6 T cell receptor beta chains below was sequenced from the same sample in a study of blood T cell repertoires in COVID-19 (dated by TCRdb to about 2020). Preparation of the library involved the immunoSEQ multiplex PCR assay. The clones in this table, taken by TCRdb from immuneACCESS, are in-frame only. Not every clone is retained; where verified, under half of the shortfall comes from an unresolved V gene, and the cause of the rest is unknown. The sample data list roughly 390,000 clones, and around 87% of these were observed just once. In total, the top ten clones hold 10% of the sample. The specimen was peripheral blood. These receptors were taken from a woman in her thirties with COVID-19, enrolled during active disease.

The chain links TRBV3-1 (or the pseudogene TRBV3-2) to TRBJ1-2; D unresolved. Germline loops: CDR1 LGHDT, CDR2 YNNKEL (reference sequence). V lost 0 bases to trimming and J lost 12 bases, with 8 bases between them. This CDR3 is 11 amino acids long. CDR3 DNA: TGTGCCAGCAGCCAAGATTCCAGTGACACCTTC. It codes for CASSQDSSDTF.

J is TRBJ1-2 and V is TRBV29-1, with D possibly TRBD1 on 6 matching bases. Germline V gene data show CDR1 as SQVTM and CDR2 as ANQGSEA. The CDR3 extends over 11 amino acids. V was clipped by 2 bases and J by 6 bases, with 7 bases between them. The DNA for the CDR3 is TGCAGCGTTGAACGGGACAATGGCTACACCTTC. Its translation: CSVERDNGYTF.

This clone was seen a few times. The chain joins TRBV7-9 to TRBJ1-4, with 8 bases lining up with TRBD1. The CDR3 covers 14 residues. Germline assignment: CDR1 SEHNR and CDR2 FQNEAQ (reference sequence). V was pared by 4 bases and J by 8 bases, with 6 bases of the junction left unmatched. CDR3 loop: CASSWGQAEEKLFF. CDR3 coding DNA: TGTGCCAGCAGCTGGGGACAGGCCGAAGAAAAACTGTTTTTT.

This clone was seen once. The chain is built from TRBV28 and TRBJ2-7; perhaps TRBD2 as D (6 bases). This CDR3 has 15 amino acids. V lost 5 bases, J lost 2 bases, and 16 bases lay in between. Germline V lookup: CDR1 MDHEN, CDR2 SYDVKM. Written as DNA, the CDR3 is TGTGCCAGCAGTACCGGGACTGCACACCCCTACGAGCAGTACTTC. This translates into CASSTGTAHPYEQYF. The full variable domain, rest sourced from reference TRBV28 and TRBJ2-7, is DVKVTQSSRYLVKRTGEKVFLECVQDMDHENMFWYRQDPGLGLRLIYFSYDVKMKEKGDIPEGYSVSREKKERFSLILESASTNQTSMYLCASSTGTAHPYEQYFGPGTRLTVT.

This chain links TRBV29-1 with TRBJ2-5; D remains ambiguous. The CDR3 is made up of 10 amino acids. Trimming left V 6 bases short and J 2 bases short, with 4 bases between. Germline assignment: CDR1 SQVTM and CDR2 ANQGSEA. DNA for the CDR3: TGCAGCGTCACACAAGAGACCCAGTACTTC. Protein sequence: CSVTQETQYF.

The V gene is TRBV9, the J gene TRBJ2-3, with no clear D. CDR3 length equals 15 residues. CDR1 and CDR2 (germline): SGDLS, YYNGEE. The V end was cut by 4 bases, the J end by 3 bases, with 15 bases between. Here the CDR3 DNA reads TGTGCCAGCAGCCCTCCTGGTAGAGAGACAGATACGCAGTATTTT. Translating it yields CASSPPGRETDTQYF.